These 5 T cell receptor beta chains originate from one sample sequenced in a study of cytomegalovirus exposure and HLA in healthy donors. The PCR used 60 Vbeta and 13 Jbeta primers. TCRdb keeps only in-frame clones here, not all; method: immunoSEQ multiplex PCR. The sample lists some 190,000 clones, around three quarters occurring once. Sequenced material: PBMCs. The receptors here all came from a woman under 40 in good health and CMV-seronegative.

This rearrangement joins TRBV10-3 to TRBJ1-1; no definite D call. This CDR3 contains 13 residues. V was cut by 7 bases and J by 6 bases, with 15 bases left in between. CDR1 and CDR2 (germline): ENHRY, SYGVKD. DNA for the CDR3: TGTGCCATCAATAGTGGAAGGGAGGCTGAAGCTTTCTTT. It encodes CAINSGREAEAFF.

This sequence joins TRBV10-2 and TRBJ2-1; 11 bases align to TRBD1. Trimming cost V 3 bases and J 8 bases; bases outside gene matches: 6. CDR3 length equals 15 residues. Germline CDR1 is WSHSY and CDR2 is SAAADI. CDR3 region: CASSDAPGQGDEQFF. The DNA for the CDR3 is TGCGCCAGCAGTGACGCACCGGGACAGGGGGATGAGCAGTTCTTC.

The chain recombines TRBV5-1 with TRBJ1-1; possibly TRBD1 for D (6 bases). V was clipped by 0 bases and J by 10 bases, with 22 bases between them. Germline V gene lookup returns CDR1 SGHRS and CDR2 YFSETQ. This CDR3 is built from 16 residues. This chain's CDR3 is CASSLGPQGGGASAFF. CDR3 coding DNA: TGCGCCAGCAGCTTGGGACCCCAAGGGGGTGGTGCGTCAGCTTTCTTT. Full variable domain (missing parts from reference TRBV5-1 and TRBJ1-1): KAGVTQTPRYLIKTRGQQVTLSCSPISGHRSVSWYQQTPGQGLQFLFEYFSETQRNKGNFPGRFSGRQFSNSRSEMNVSTLELGDSALYLCASSLGPQGGGASAFFGQGTRLTVV.

The chain recombines TRBV5-1 with TRBJ2-3; perhaps TRBD2 as D (5 bases). Germline V gene lookup returns CDR1 SGHRS and CDR2 YFSETQ. The CDR3 loop spans 15 amino acids. Trimming took 0 bases from V and 3 from J, leaving 11 bases between them. CDR3 region: CASSLAGDRTDTQYF. The DNA for the CDR3 is TGCGCCAGCAGCTTGGCCGGGGATAGGACAGATACGCAGTATTTT. The variable domain in full, completed from reference TRBV5-1 and TRBJ2-3, reads KAGVTQTPRYLIKTRGQQVTLSCSPISGHRSVSWYQQTPGQGLQFLFEYFSETQRNKGNFPGRFSGRQFSNSRSEMNVSTLELGDSALYLCASSLAGDRTDTQYFGPGTRLTVL.

The J gene is TRBJ2-3, the V gene TRBV7-9, with a possible D match to TRBD2 (5 bases). Trimming stripped 2 bases from V and 4 bases from J, with 19 bases between. Germline V gives CDR1 SEHNR, CDR2 FQNEAQ (reference sequence). CDR3 length: 17 residues. DNA for the CDR3: TGTGCCAGCAGCTTACAACACGGTGGAGGTATTGCAGATACGCAGTATTTT. The encoded protein is CASSLQHGGGIADTQYF.